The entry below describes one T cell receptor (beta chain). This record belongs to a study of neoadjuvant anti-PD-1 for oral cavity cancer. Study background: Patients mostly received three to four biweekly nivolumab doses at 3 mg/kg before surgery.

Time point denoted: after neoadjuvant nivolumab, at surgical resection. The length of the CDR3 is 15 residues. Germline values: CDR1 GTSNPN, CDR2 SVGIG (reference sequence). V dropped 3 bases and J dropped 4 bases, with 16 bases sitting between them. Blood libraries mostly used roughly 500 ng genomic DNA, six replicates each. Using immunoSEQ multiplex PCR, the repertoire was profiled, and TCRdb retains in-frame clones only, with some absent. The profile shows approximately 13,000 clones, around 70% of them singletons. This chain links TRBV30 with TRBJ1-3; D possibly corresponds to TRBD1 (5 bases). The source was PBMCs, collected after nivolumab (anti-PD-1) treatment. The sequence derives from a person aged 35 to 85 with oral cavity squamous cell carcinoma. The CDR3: CAWSIRDRAGNTIYF. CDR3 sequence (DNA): TGTGCCTGGAGCATCCGGGACCGGGCAGGAAACACCATATATTTT.